The 27 T cell receptor beta chains in this list originate from one sample, sequenced in a study of T cell responses to AZD1222 COVID-19 vaccine. Profiled with immunoSEQ multiplex PCR; TCRdb holds only in-frame clones, not every one. The sample consists of 110,000 to 150,000 clones, roughly 93% of them appearing once. Sequenced here: peripheral blood, sampled 28 days after the second AZD1222 dose. The receptors here all came from an adult who received the AZD1222 COVID-19 vaccine.

The chain has TRBV5-1 and TRBJ2-5; TRBD2 agrees at 7 bases. The CDR3 has 16 residues. Germline-derived CDR1 and CDR2 are SGHRS and YFSETQ. After removal of 0 bases from V and 5 bases from J, the junction contained 10 bases not matched to a gene. The CDR3 reads CASSLGAGQGRETQYF. The DNA for the CDR3 is TGCGCCAGCAGCTTGGGAGCGGGGCAGGGACGGGAGACCCAGTACTTC.

The rearrangement uses TRBV25-1 and TRBJ1-6; D gene ambiguous. Trimming shortened V by 6 bases and J by 7 bases, and 10 bases separated the two germline ends. Germline CDR1 MGHDK, CDR2 SYGVNS. This CDR3 comprises 13 residues. CDR3 residues: CASSTSGNSPLHF. In DNA form, the CDR3 reads TGTGCCAGCAGCACCTCGGGGAATTCACCCCTCCACTTT.

The V and J genes are TRBV5-1 and TRBJ2-5; 11 nucleotides line up with TRBD2. This CDR3 has 15 residues. The J segment lost 4 bases and the V segment lost 4 bases, leaving 6 bases of the junction unmatched. Germline V lookup: CDR1 SGHRS, CDR2 YFSETQ. CDR3: CASSTGLAERETQYF. CDR3 bases: TGCGCCAGCAGCACGGGACTAGCGGAGCGAGAGACCCAGTACTTC.

This chain links TRBV7-8 with TRBJ1-1; a weak D match, TRBD1 (6 bases). In germline, CDR1 is SGHVS, CDR2 FQNEAQ. The CDR3 consists of 16 residues. The V end was cut by 5 bases, the J end by 10 bases, with 26 bases between. This chain's CDR3 is CASSPFRNREPSGAFF. In DNA form, the CDR3 reads TGTGCCAGCAGCCCCTTCCGGAACAGGGAGCCCTCAGGAGCTTTCTTT.

This clone was detected once. J is TRBJ1-5 and V is TRBV7-8; D is possibly TRBD1 (5 bases). Germline V gives CDR1 SGHVS, CDR2 FQNEAQ. V was trimmed by 1 base and J by 2 bases, leaving 18 bases between them. CDR3 length equals 18 residues. The CDR3 nucleotides are TGTGCCAGCAGCTTAGGATGGGGCGGGGATATCGGCAATCAGCCCCAGCATTTT. It specifies CASSLGWGGDIGNQPQHF.

This clone was observed a few times. The V call is TRBV5-4, the J call TRBJ1-2; TRBD1 might be the D (5 bases). CDR3 length: 14 residues. V lost 4 bases, J lost 1 base, and 11 bases lay in between. Germline values: CDR1 SGHNT, CDR2 YYREEE (reference sequence). Here the CDR3 DNA reads TGTGCCAGCAGCCAGGGACTGCGTAACTATGGCTACACCTTC. Encoded protein: CASSQGLRNYGYTF.

CDR3 protein: CASSQEWGSSYEQYF. The CDR3 nucleotides are TGCGCCAGCAGCCAAGAATGGGGGAGCTCCTACGAGCAGTACTTC. The rearrangement links TRBV4-1 to TRBJ2-7; D may correspond to TRBD1 or TRBD2 (5 bases each). V was clipped by 0 bases and J by 0 bases, with 9 bases between them. The CDR3 has 15 amino acids. Germline-derived CDR1 and CDR2 are MGHRA and YSYEKL.

The chain uses TRBV5-1 and TRBJ1-2, with TRBD1 matching 7 bases. The CDR3 runs to 15 residues. CDR1 is SGHRS and CDR2 is YFSETQ in the germline V gene. Germline trimming cut 2 bases from V and 3 bases from J; bases unmatched to any gene: 7. The CDR3 region has the DNA TGCGCCAGCAGCTTCAATGGGGACAGACACTATGGCTACACCTTC. Its protein product is CASSFNGDRHYGYTF. Based on the CDR3 plus reference TRBV5-1 and TRBJ1-2, the full variable domain is KAGVTQTPRYLIKTRGQQVTLSCSPISGHRSVSWYQQTPGQGLQFLFEYFSETQRNKGNFPGRFSGRQFSNSRSEMNVSTLELGDSALYLCASSFNGDRHYGYTFGSGTRLTVV.

The chain has TRBV6-6 and TRBJ2-3; the D gene is possibly TRBD1 (6 bases). Trimming removed 7 bases from V and 2 bases from J, with 10 bases in between. This CDR3 region has 13 residues. Germline values: CDR1 MNHNY, CDR2 SVGAGI (reference sequence). The CDR3 DNA sequence: TGTGCCAGCAAGAGACAGGACACAGATACGCAGTATTTT. Translation gives CASKRQDTDTQYF.

This sequence joins TRBV10-3 and TRBJ2-7; TRBD1 is a possible D gene (5 bases). The CDR3 runs to 14 residues. Germline CDR1 ENHRY, CDR2 SYGVKD. V was trimmed by 3 bases and J by 2 bases, leaving 11 bases between them. CDR3 in amino acids: CAISDEKGTYEQYF. Written as DNA, the CDR3 is TGTGCCATCAGTGATGAAAAGGGGACCTACGAGCAGTACTTC.

The chain joins TRBV29-1 to TRBJ1-2; tentative D call: TRBD1 (6 bases). V shed 2 bases and J shed 5 bases, with 24 bases lying between them. The CDR3 contains 17 residues. Germline loops: CDR1 SQVTM, CDR2 ANQGSEA. CDR3 DNA: TGCAGCGTTGAAAGCATCCTATTCAGGGGCACGCTGTATGGCTACACCTTC. This sequence encodes CSVESILFRGTLYGYTF.

This clone showed up just once. V usage is TRBV7-3 and J usage is TRBJ2-1; 7 nucleotides align to TRBD1. Germline CDR1 and CDR2: SGHTA and FQGTGA. Trimming at V came to 1 base and at J to 7 bases, leaving 13 bases not matched to a gene. The CDR3 has 17 residues. CDR3 protein: CASSLMGVGQRRNEQFF. Here the CDR3 DNA reads TGTGCCAGCAGCTTAATGGGGGTGGGACAGAGGAGGAATGAGCAGTTCTTC.

V and J are TRBV7-8 and TRBJ1-5; D ambiguous. CDR3 length: 15 amino acids. V shed 0 bases and J shed 0 bases, with 6 bases lying between them. Germline values: CDR1 SGHVS, CDR2 FQNEAQ. The CDR3, as DNA: TGTGCCAGCAGCTTAGCTAGCTATAGCAATCAGCCCCAGCATTTT. As protein: CASSLASYSNQPQHF.

This chain joins TRBV6-5 and TRBJ2-7, with 9 positions matching TRBD1. Per the germline V gene, CDR1 is MNHEY and CDR2 is SVGAGI. With V trimmed by 7 bases and J by 5 bases, 9 bases remained unmatched. CDR3 length equals 14 residues. The CDR3 nucleotides are TGTGCCAGCACAGCCGGGACAGGGTCTCACGAGCAGTACTTC. Its translation is CASTAGTGSHEQYF.

The V gene is TRBV5-4, the J gene TRBJ2-7, with 7 bases lining up with TRBD1. Per germline, CDR1 SGHNT and CDR2 YYREEE (reference sequence). The J segment lost 2 bases and the V segment lost 4 bases, leaving 6 bases of the junction unmatched. The CDR3 has 14 residues. The CDR3 is CASSPTGRTYEQYF. The CDR3, as DNA: TGTGCCAGCAGCCCGACAGGGAGAACCTACGAGCAGTACTTC.

V is TRBV11-2 and J is TRBJ1-1, with 12 bases matching TRBD1. The CDR3 has 15 amino acids. V shed 5 bases and J 5 bases; nucleotides not matched to a gene: 6. Per the germline V gene, CDR1 is SGHAT and CDR2 is FQNNGV. This chain's CDR3 is CASSPGTGGITEAFF. CDR3 DNA: TGTGCCAGCAGCCCCGGGACAGGGGGCATTACTGAAGCTTTCTTT.

The rearrangement joins TRBV7-3 to TRBJ2-1; possible D gene TRBD2, 6 bases. This CDR3 has 13 residues. CDR1 and CDR2 from the germline V gene are SGHTA and FQGTGA. With 5 bases removed from V and 9 bases from J, the gap between germline ends came to 14 bases. Here the CDR3 reads CASSRGAGIEQFF. DNA of the CDR3: TGTGCCAGCAGCCGCGGGGCAGGAATTGAGCAGTTCTTC.

This rearrangement joins TRBV11-2 to TRBJ1-5; D ambiguous. The CDR3 sequence is 13 residues long. Germline CDR1 reads SGHAT; CDR2 reads FQNNGV. The ends were cut back, 2 bases at V and 3 bases at J, with 5 bases in the middle. CDR3 DNA sequence: TGTGCCAGCAGCTTACGGCCCAATCAGCCCCAGCATTTT. Its translation is CASSLRPNQPQHF.

The V and J genes are TRBV7-2 and TRBJ1-5; D is perhaps TRBD1 (5 bases). V lost 0 bases and J 6 bases, leaving 12 bases between the germline ends. The CDR3 is 15 amino acids. Germline CDR1 and CDR2: SGHTA and FQGNSA. CDR3: CASSLATTGGQPQHF. DNA for the CDR3: TGTGCCAGCAGCTTAGCAACGACCGGGGGTCAGCCCCAGCATTTT.

This clone was seen only a few times. V gene TRBV7-8 combines with J gene TRBJ2-7; D uncertain. Germline CDR1 SGHVS, CDR2 FQNEAQ. With 2 bases removed from V and 0 bases from J, the gap between germline ends came to 8 bases. The CDR3 loop spans 14 amino acids. DNA of the CDR3: TGTGCCAGCAGCTTACGGCTCAGCTCCTACGAGCAGTACTTC. Amino acid sequence: CASSLRLSSYEQYF.

This clone has just one count. The chain joins TRBV27 to TRBJ2-7; 7 positions agree with TRBD1. Per the germline V gene, CDR1 is MNHEY and CDR2 is SMNVEV (reference sequence). This CDR3 contains 14 residues. V trimming: 5 bases; J trimming: 3 bases; junction bases outside the gene matches: 7. CDR3 nucleotides: TGTGCCAGCAGTCTCGACAGGGATAACTACGAGCAGTACTTC. Protein product: CASSLDRDNYEQYF.

The chain joins TRBV6-1 to TRBJ1-5; no clear D. The CDR3 has 13 residues. Trimming took off 2 bases at V and 6 bases at J, with 8 bases between the two ends. Germline V gene data show CDR1 as MNHNS and CDR2 as SASEGT. The CDR3 DNA reads as TGTGCCAGCAGTGAATCTGTGACTCAGCCCCAGCATTTT. Its translation: CASSESVTQPQHF.

The V call is TRBV3-1 (or the pseudogene TRBV3-2), the J call TRBJ1-1; D gene ambiguous. This CDR3 spans 11 amino acids. Trimming shortened V by 5 bases and J by 1 base, and 2 bases separated the two germline ends. CDR1 is LGHDT and CDR2 is YNNKEL in the germline V gene (reference sequence). The CDR3 region has the DNA TGTGCCAGCAGCGGGAACACTGAAGCTTTCTTT. Its protein product is CASSGNTEAFF.

The chain recombines TRBV5-1 with TRBJ2-2; the D is unclear. Germline V gives CDR1 SGHRS, CDR2 YFSETQ. The V end lost 0 bases, the J end lost 0 bases, and 9 bases lay between the germline ends. The CDR3 loop spans 16 amino acids. CDR3 loop: CASSLGTSSNTGELFF. In DNA form, the CDR3 reads TGCGCCAGCAGCTTGGGGACGTCTTCGAACACCGGGGAGCTGTTTTTT.

This clone was counted once. V gene TRBV7-9 combines with J gene TRBJ2-7, with TRBD2 identical over 7 bases. Germline trimming cut 5 bases from V and 1 base from J; bases unmatched to any gene: 11. The length of the CDR3 is 16 residues. CDR1 is SEHNR and CDR2 is FQNEAQ in the germline V gene (reference sequence). The CDR3 sequence: CASSPRGGGRSYEQYF. CDR3 bases: TGTGCCAGCAGCCCGCGCGGGGGAGGCAGGTCCTACGAGCAGTACTTC.

V gene TRBV18 combines with J gene TRBJ1-1; D not certain. CDR3 length equals 12 residues. The ends were cut back, 6 bases at V and 5 bases at J, with 10 bases in the middle. The germline V gene has CDR1 KGHSH and CDR2 LQKENI. The CDR3 loop is CASSTSYTEAFF. CDR3 nucleotides: TGTGCCAGCTCCACCAGTTATACTGAAGCTTTCTTT.

The chain joins TRBV7-9 to TRBJ1-6; D perhaps matches TRBD1 (6 bases). V was cut by 1 base and J by 4 bases, with 8 bases left in between. CDR1 and CDR2 (germline): SEHNR, FQNEAQ (reference sequence). The CDR3 loop spans 15 amino acids. CDR3 amino acids: CASSLEGTYNSPLHF. The CDR3 DNA reads TGTGCCAGCAGCTTAGAAGGGACATATAATTCACCCCTCCACTTT.